This record looks at one TCR beta chain sequence and its context. This clonotype has a count of ten or more. Its antigen remains undetermined. Base qualities are not provided; no much larger clone lies one nucleotide away. At the junction V is shortened by 4 bases and J by 2 bases, with 11 bases in between. CDR3 length: 14 amino acids, cysteine to phenylalanine. This entry keeps only the CDR3 DNA: 42 bases, framed from base 1. From the germline V gene, CDR1 is SGHDN and CDR2 is FVKESK. These data belong to a study of T-cell reconstitution after alpha-beta-depleted transplantation in children (dated by TCRdb to the mid-2010s). Regarding the study in general: T-cell immune reconstitution after TCRalphabeta/CD19-depleted allogeneic hematopoietic cell transplantation in children was quantitatively tracked in the study by means of TCR repertoire profiling.

Preparation of the library involved PCR. Sequencing instrument: Illumina HiSeq 2500. TCR libraries were prepared with molecular barcoding, using unique molecular identifiers to normalize TCRbeta repertoire quantification. TCRdb passed the public sequencing reads through fastp at Q25 and MiXCR, retaining productive beta sequences. Every distinct CDR3 protein forms one entry, paired with its most common genes and DNA. The sample table shows 200,000 to 300,000 distinct CDR3 sequences, and about 12% are seen once. The ten most abundant clones make up about 2.6% of the sample. The starting material was PBMCs from the stem cell graft donor, obtained from the stem cell graft. This clonotype was obtained from a human donor who donated a stem cell graft to a child with acute lymphoblastic leukemia. The V and J genes are TRBV14 and TRBJ2-5, with the D segment possibly TRBD1 or TRBD2, each aligning over 5 bases. The nucleotide sequence reads as follows: TGTGCCAGCAGCCTGAGGGGTTTTCAAGAGACCCAGTACTTC. Its protein is CASSLRGFQETQYF.